This T cell receptor (beta chain) was sequenced for a study of blood T cell repertoires in COVID-19. About the study: Whether acute or convalescent, the COVID-19 samples came from the United States, Italy and Spain. In each case, the material was cDNA or gDNA derived from T cells, B-cell-depleted T cells, or PBMCs.

This CDR3 region has 13 residues. Germline lookup yields CDR1 KGHSH and CDR2 LQKENI. The V segment lost 8 bases and the J segment 4 bases; nucleotides outside the gene matches: 7. TCRdb's table, derived via immunoSEQ multiplex PCR, lists solely in-frame clones and lacks some. The data show a few hundred thousand clones, roughly 89% seen once. The participants were between about 18 and 90 years old and came from under 25 US areas. Cohorts were based on clinical histories the participants reported. This clonotype originated in a woman aged 18-29 years with acute COVID-19. The sample consisted of PBMCs or T cells enriched from blood (not recorded which). The J gene is TRBJ1-1, the V gene TRBV18; 7 bases line up with TRBD1. The CDR3 DNA is TGTGCCAGCCTGCGGACAGGACTCACTGAAGCTTTCTTT. Residues: CASLRTGLTEAFF.